Only a few counts were recorded for the clone carrying this TCR beta chain. Gene names and germline match the mouse. This sample is part of a study of tissue T cells after allogeneic stem cell transplantation. Some clones are missing from TCRdb's copy, which holds only in-frame ones; the method was immunoSEQ multiplex PCR. Found here are about 48,000 clones, around 70% of them singletons; the top ten hold 0.5% to 0.65%. The sequenced material came from sorted cells pooled from one or two spleens. The receptor was derived from a pool of C57BL/6 mice in good health.

CDR3 DNA (partial): TGTGCCAGCAGCCCAGGGACAGGGAGGGGTAACTATGCTGAGCAGTTC. Translating it yields CASSPGTGRGNYAEQF. The entire CDR3 protein reads CASSPGTGRGNYAEQFF. This chain uses TRBV2 with TRBJ2-1; 9 bases agree with TRBD1. Sequencing ends 1 residue short of the CDR3 end; the germline J gene provides the rest. The CDR3 sequence is 17 residues long. Trimming cost V 4 bases and J 0 bases; bases outside gene matches: 7. Germline-derived CDR1 and CDR2 are LGHNA and YSYQKL.